This T cell receptor (beta chain) originates from a study of OX40 agonist ivuxolimab in advanced cancers. V gave up 4 bases and J gave up 4 bases, with 10 bases separating them. The CDR3 consists of 14 residues. Per germline, CDR1 MNHEY and CDR2 SMNVEV (reference sequence). The method was immunoSEQ multiplex PCR; TCRdb's version includes in-frame clones alone and lacks a portion of them. In the table there are over 75,000 clones, under 95% of which are singletons. The sequence came from an adult with an advanced solid tumor such as melanoma, head and neck, liver or kidney cancer. The chain combines TRBV27 with TRBJ2-2; D possibly uses TRBD1 or TRBD2 (5 bases each). The material was CD4+ or CD8+ T cells sorted from blood, obtained in a trial of the OX40 agonist ivuxolimab. The CDR3 here is CASSSRGSTGELFF. The CDR3, as DNA: TGTGCCAGCAGTTCGAGGGGTTCCACCGGGGAGCTGTTTTTT.